This T cell receptor (beta chain) originates from a study of Graves' ophthalmopathy and Graves' hyperthyroidism. The table lists this clonotype with many counts. The study amplified TCR beta CDR3 regions using RNA transcripts. Following a first-round RT-PCR that used HTBI primers, a second-round multiplex PCR was carried out. TCRdb ran MiXCR on the multiplex PCR reads and lists one entry per CDR3 protein. Found here are about 480,000 distinct CDR3 sequences, roughly an eighth of them singletons; the top ten hold about 10%. V shed 6 bases, J shed 14 bases, and the junction held 10 bases outside the gene matches. The CDR3 covers 12 residues.

V usage is TRBV12-3 or TRBV12-4 and J usage is TRBJ1-5; 7 bases agree with TRBD1. This receptor was taken from a woman aged 25 to 39 with Graves' ophthalmopathy. The sequencing input was blood. CDR3 in DNA: TGTGCCAGCAGCCCGACCGGGACAGTTAAGCATTTT. This sequence encodes CASSPTGTVKHF.